This paragraph covers one T cell receptor beta chain sequence. Clones were read by immunoSEQ multiplex PCR, and TCRdb kept only the in-frame ones, dropping some. The data hold around 94,000 clones, with more than 65% observed a single time. This sample was taken from a study of blood T cell repertoires in COVID-19. There are 13 residues in the CDR3. Germline V lookup: CDR1 SGDLS, CDR2 YYNGEE. V was trimmed by 3 bases and J by 3 bases, leaving 9 bases between them. The source material was peripheral blood. V gene TRBV9 combines with J gene TRBJ1-1; D may be TRBD1 (5 bases). This clonotype was sampled from a man in his 60s with acute or convalescent COVID-19. CDR3 bases: TGTGCCAGCAGCGGGGGCATGGACACTGAAGCTTTCTTT. The encoded protein is CASSGGMDTEAFF.